The T cell receptor beta chain under discussion was sequenced for a study of Ad26.COV2.S vaccination and SARS-CoV-2 variants. Overall study: Ad26.COV2.S was injected intramuscularly once or twice, 56 days apart. General study points: Vaccine recipients showed a spike-specific TCR breadth that was higher than in placebo recipients. The authors reported substantial breadth in spike-specific CD8+ and CD4+ T cell responses after vaccination.

As to treatment: around 19 received Ad26.COV2.S at low or high dose, single or two shots; five or six received placebo; per-sample allocation not given. The investigators took samples on day 63 after the first vaccine or placebo injection. A Boston adult aged 18-55 years was the donor. Of note for this clone: Its antigen is as yet unknown.

The germline V gene has CDR1 SGHRS and CDR2 YFSETQ. V trimming: 2 bases; J trimming: 0 bases; junction bases outside the gene matches: 8. The CDR3 loop spans 18 amino acids. Profiled with immunoSEQ multiplex PCR; TCRdb holds only in-frame clones, not every one. The sample lists hundreds of thousands of clones, 83% seen once, with around 7.3% in the top ten. The chain recombines TRBV5-1 with TRBJ2-3, with 11 bases lining up with TRBD2. The sequence derives from a person aged 18 to 59 who received the Ad26.COV2.S COVID-19 vaccine or a placebo. Sequencing used peripheral blood, obtained in a trial of Ad26.COV2.S vaccine versus placebo. The CDR3 region has the DNA TGCGCCAGCAGCTTAGGTCTAGCGGGGGGCTGGAGCACAGATACGCAGTATTTT. Translation gives CASSLGLAGGWSTDTQYF.